What follows is one T cell receptor beta chain and its context. The CDR3 is 14 residues long. The germline V gene encodes CDR1 SGHTA and CDR2 FQGNSA. Trimming left V 2 bases short and J 0 bases short, with 5 bases between. These data are taken from a study of response to subunit inactivated influenza vaccine. MiXCR, run by TCRdb on the RT-PCR reads, gives a single entry per CDR3 protein. The sample lists hundreds of thousands of distinct CDR3 sequences, about 11% seen once, with roughly 11% in the top ten. The sample was also reused in another study, on T cells expressing NK-cell markers. That investigation notes: UMIs accompanied the 5'RACE template switching by which TCR beta cDNA was made. The CD3+CD56-NKG2C+ fraction was also led by these clonotypes in four donors.

The chain carries TRBV7-2 and TRBJ1-3; D unresolved. This clonotype was sampled from a man aged 50-59 years who received an inactivated influenza vaccine. Specimen: PBMCs from blood, collected on the day of vaccination. DNA for the CDR3: TGTGCCAGCAGCTTAACGACCTCTGGAAACACCATATATTTT. Protein: CASSLTTSGNTIYF. The complete variable domain, with remaining parts taken from reference TRBV7-2 and TRBJ1-3, reads GAGVSQSPSNKVTEKGKDVELRCDPISGHTALYWYRQSLGQGLEFLIYFQGNSAPDKSGLPSDRFSAERTGGSVSTLTIQRTQQEDSAVYLCASSLTTSGNTIYFGEGSWLTVV.